The next 30 T cell receptor beta chains were all read from a single sample in a study of blood T cells in healthy people across ages. It was with a sample-barcoded 5' primer and a J-beta primer mix that a second PCR of roughly 7 to 12 cycles was run. TCRdb redid the calling of the 5' RACE reads with MiXCR, one entry per CDR3 protein. The data contain hundreds of thousands of distinct CDR3 sequences, around a fifth of them singletons. Sequenced sample: blood. The source of these receptors is a man aged 65 to 85 in good health.

This clonotype was seen only a few times. This chain uses TRBV7-3 with TRBJ2-3, with TRBD2 matching over 11 bases. This CDR3 has 15 residues. V was pared by 6 bases and J by 6 bases, with 8 bases of the junction left unmatched. Germline V gives CDR1 SGHTA, CDR2 FQGTGA. CDR3 in DNA: TGTGCCAGCAGTACCATAGCGGGAGGGATGGATACGCAGTATTTT. This gives the protein CASSTIAGGMDTQYF.

The rearrangement uses TRBV12-3 or TRBV12-4 and TRBJ2-7; no definite D call. V was cut by 4 bases and J by 4 bases, with 23 bases left in between. This CDR3 region has 17 residues. The CDR3 sequence is CASSSPVDDVAEYEQYF. The CDR3 bases are TGTGCCAGCAGTTCCCCCGTGGATGATGTAGCCGAGTACGAGCAGTACTTC.

This chain connects TRBV7-9 to TRBJ2-6; D ambiguous. The germline CDR1 and CDR2 sequences are SEHNR and FQNEAQ (reference sequence). This CDR3 has 16 amino acids. V lost 3 bases to trimming and J lost 0 bases, with 9 bases between them. The chain's CDR3 is CASSFTLYSGANVLTF. Written as DNA, the CDR3 is TGTGCCAGCAGCTTTACCTTATACTCTGGGGCCAACGTCCTGACTTTC. The complete variable domain, with remaining parts taken from reference TRBV7-9 and TRBJ2-6, reads DTGVSQNPRHKITKRGQNVTFRCDPISEHNRLYWYRQTLGQGPEFLTYFQNEAQLEKSRLLSDRFSAERPKGSFSTLEIQRTEQGDSAMYLCASSFTLYSGANVLTFGAGSRLTVL.

This clonotype was recorded a few times. The V gene is TRBV7-9, the J gene TRBJ1-1, with D hard to call. From germline, CDR1 is SEHNR and CDR2 FQNEAQ (reference sequence). Trimming shortened V by 4 bases and J by 1 base, and 13 bases separated the two germline ends. The CDR3 covers 15 residues. The CDR3 protein is CASSSDGTTNTEAFF. The CDR3 nucleotides are TGTGCCAGCAGCTCGGACGGAACTACGAACACTGAAGCTTTCTTT.

J is TRBJ2-1 and V is TRBV6-1; D could derive from TRBD1 or TRBD2 (5 bases each). The V and J ends lost 2 bases and 4 bases respectively, with 12 bases between them. CDR1 MNHNS and CDR2 SASEGT come from the germline V gene. This CDR3 spans 15 amino acids. CDR3 DNA: TGTGCCAGCAGTGAATTAGCCAGGGAGTACAATGAGCAGTTCTTC. Residues: CASSELAREYNEQFF.

A few counts support this clonotype. The gene calls are TRBV12-5 and TRBJ1-1; D may be TRBD1 (6 bases). The V gene's germline CDR1 is LGHNT and CDR2 FRNRAP. The germline V and J ends were trimmed by 4 bases and 8 bases, with 23 bases remaining between them. The CDR3 runs 16 residues. In nucleotides, the CDR3 is TGTGCTAGTGGTTCGGTTCTGGACAGAGCTCCCAAAGAAGCTTTCTTT. It is translated as CASGSVLDRAPKEAFF. The complete variable domain, with remaining parts taken from reference TRBV12-5 and TRBJ1-1, reads DARVTQTPRHKVTEMGQEVTMRCQPILGHNTVFWYRQTMMQGLELLAYFRNRAPLDDSGMPKDRFSAEMPDATLATLKIQPSEPRDSAVYFCASGSVLDRAPKEAFFGQGTRLTVV.

The CDR3 DNA reads as TGTGCCAGCAGCTTAACTCTGGGTATGAATTATGGCTACACCTTC. This codes for CASSLTLGMNYGYTF. This sequence joins TRBV5-6 and TRBJ1-2; no clear D. Per germline, CDR1 SGHDT and CDR2 YYEEEE. Trimming shortened V by 2 bases and J by 5 bases, and 16 bases separated the two germline ends. CDR3 size: 15 residues.

The sample holds a few counts of this clonotype. The chain uses TRBV5-6 and TRBJ2-5, with a possible D match to TRBD1 (5 bases). The V and J ends lost 2 bases and 1 base respectively, with 15 bases between them. Per germline, CDR1 SGHDT and CDR2 YYEEEE. This CDR3 is built from 16 residues. The CDR3 here is CASSFLGLASQETQYF. In nucleotides, the CDR3 is TGTGCCAGCAGCTTTCTGGGGCTCGCGTCCCAAGAGACCCAGTACTTC.

The rearrangement joins TRBV11-1 to TRBJ2-1; TRBD1 aligns across 7 bases. Germline trimming cut 5 bases from V and 7 bases from J; bases unmatched to any gene: 8. Looked up from germline, CDR1 is SGHAT and CDR2 is FQDESV (reference sequence). The CDR3 runs to 14 residues. The CDR3 here is CASSHRQGTNEQFF. In nucleotides, the CDR3 is TGTGCCAGCAGCCATAGACAGGGAACAAATGAGCAGTTCTTC.

About this clonotype itself: The CDR3 carries no conserved terminal phenylalanine or tryptophan, so it likely arises from a read error. The chain has TRBV12-3 or TRBV12-4 and TRBJ1-2, with 11 nucleotides matching TRBD1. J lost 2 bases, V lost 6 bases, and 8 bases had no gene match. CDR3 size: 16 residues. This CDR3 reads CASSPLGQGVNYGYTL. The CDR3 coding sequence is TGTGCCAGCAGCCCTCTGGGACAGGGGGTAAACTATGGCTACACCCTC.

A few counts support this clonotype. The chain links TRBV6-4 to TRBJ1-2; D possibly corresponds to TRBD1 (5 bases). Trimming removed 0 bases from V and 3 bases from J, with 8 bases in between. This CDR3 comprises 14 residues. Germline V lookup: CDR1 MRHNA, CDR2 SNTAGT. The CDR3 protein is CASSDSTADYGYTF. CDR3 in DNA: TGTGCCAGCAGTGACTCGACAGCAGACTATGGCTACACCTTC.

A few counts support this clonotype. V usage is TRBV6-6 and J usage is TRBJ2-2, with unresolved D. V was clipped by 0 bases and J by 5 bases, with 13 bases between them. Germline V CDR1 and CDR2: MNHNY, SVGAGI (reference sequence). This CDR3 is built from 16 residues. The CDR3 here is CASSYSAAASTGELFF. The CDR3 region has the DNA TGTGCCAGCAGTTACTCGGCCGCAGCGTCAACCGGGGAGCTGTTTTTT.

The chain employs TRBV3-1 and TRBJ2-3; 9 nucleotides agree with TRBD2. V lost 0 bases and J lost 6; bases outside the gene matches: 7. This CDR3 region has 16 residues. CDR1 is LGHDT and CDR2 is YNNKEL in the germline V gene (reference sequence). CDR3 DNA sequence: TGTGCCAGCAGCCAAGAGACTAGCGGCTCTCCGGATACGCAGTATTTT. Translated, it gives CASSQETSGSPDTQYF.

The V and J genes are TRBV3-1 and TRBJ1-1; D not resolved. With 2 bases removed from V and 4 bases from J, the gap between germline ends came to 11 bases. The germline CDR1 and CDR2 sequences are LGHDT and YNNKEL (reference sequence). The CDR3 sequence is 14 residues long. CDR3 nucleotides: TGTGCCAGCAGCCAAAATTCTCCGGGCACTGAAGCTTTCTTT. This gives the protein CASSQNSPGTEAFF.

V is TRBV20-1 and J is TRBJ1-4; D might be TRBD1 (6 bases). CDR3 length: 14 amino acids. V was shortened by 4 bases and J by 2 bases, with 11 bases between the two germline ends. Germline values: CDR1 DFQATT, CDR2 SNEGSKA (reference sequence). DNA for the CDR3: TGCAGTGCTATAGGGGGACCGACTAATGAAAAACTGTTTTTT. Translating it yields CSAIGGPTNEKLFF.

The V call is TRBV20-1, the J call TRBJ2-4, with 10 bases lining up with TRBD2. The CDR3 spans 17 residues. V lost 3 bases and J lost 3; bases outside the gene matches: 11. Germline CDR1 and CDR2: DFQATT and SNEGSKA (reference sequence). The CDR3 region is CSASGLAGESVKNIQYF. The CDR3 DNA follows: TGCAGTGCTAGTGGCCTAGCGGGAGAATCGGTCAAAAACATTCAGTACTTC.

The V gene is TRBV5-1, the J gene TRBJ2-1; no definite D call. The CDR3 extends over 15 amino acids. V dropped 0 bases and J dropped 2 bases, with 9 bases sitting between them. Per germline, CDR1 SGHRS and CDR2 YFSETQ. As DNA, the CDR3 is TGCGCCAGCAGCTTGGGGACCCCCCCCTACAATGAGCAGTTCTTC. This codes for CASSLGTPPYNEQFF.

The chain's CDR3 is CASSLSPDRGTEAFF. The CDR3 DNA follows: TGTGCCAGCAGTTTATCTCCAGACAGGGGCACTGAAGCTTTCTTT. The chain is built from TRBV27 and TRBJ1-1; TRBD1 matches 8 bases. Germline V gives CDR1 MNHEY, CDR2 SMNVEV (reference sequence). V shed 0 bases and J 4 bases; nucleotides not matched to a gene: 4. This CDR3 spans 15 amino acids.

This clonotype was picked up a small number of times. The chain couples TRBV4-2 to TRBJ2-1; D gene uncertain. CDR1 and CDR2 from the germline V gene are LGHNA and YNFKEQ. The germline V and J ends were trimmed by 3 bases and 5 bases, with 11 bases remaining between them. The CDR3 has 14 amino acids. The CDR3 loop reads CASSQTLSNNEQFF. CDR3 nucleotide sequence: TGTGCCAGCAGCCAGACACTATCTAACAATGAGCAGTTCTTC.

This chain uses TRBV27 with TRBJ2-1; 7 bases line up with TRBD1. V dropped 5 bases and J dropped 1; count of bases not matched to a gene: 8. The CDR3 contains 16 residues. The germline V gene has CDR1 MNHEY and CDR2 SMNVEV (reference sequence). The CDR3 DNA reads as TGTGCCAGCAGTACATCAGGGGGAATGTCCTACAATGAGCAGTTCTTC. It codes for CASSTSGGMSYNEQFF.

J is TRBJ2-7 and V is TRBV5-1, with TRBD1 matching 8 bases. Trimming took 4 bases from V and 5 from J; bases not matched to a gene: 17. The CDR3 consists of 17 residues. Germline-derived CDR1 and CDR2 are SGHRS and YFSETQ. CDR3 amino acids: CASSARTGKTSAHEQYF. CDR3 bases: TGCGCCAGCAGCGCGCGGACAGGGAAAACTTCAGCCCACGAGCAGTACTTC.

This clonotype was observed a handful of times. The chain links TRBV30 to TRBJ2-5; D is ambiguous. Gene TRBJ2-1 matches the end of the DNA better, so the J call may be wrong. The CDR3 has 11 amino acids. The germline V gene encodes CDR1 GTSNPN and CDR2 SVGIG (reference sequence). CDR3 in amino acids: CAWSIFDEQFF. The CDR3 DNA is TGTGCCTGGAGTATTTTCGATGAGCAGTTCTTC.

The chain links TRBV29-1 to TRBJ1-4; D call uncertain. The germline CDR1 and CDR2 sequences are SQVTM and ANQGSEA. The CDR3 has 13 amino acids. V lost 7 bases and J 7 bases, leaving 16 bases between the germline ends. CDR3 sequence (DNA): TGCAGCGCCGGAGGTCTGTGGGGTGAAAAACTGTTTTTT. Its protein product is CSAGGLWGEKLFF.

J is TRBJ2-7 and V is TRBV20-1; 9 bases line up with TRBD2. The end of the DNA is better explained by TRBJ2-1, so the J call may be wrong. This CDR3 contains 16 residues. Per germline, CDR1 DFQATT and CDR2 SNEGSKA (reference sequence). Here the CDR3 reads CSAREPLAGAHNEQFF. Here the CDR3 DNA reads TGCAGTGCTAGAGAGCCGTTAGCGGGAGCCCACAATGAGCAGTTCTTC.

Turning to this clonotype: The junction differs from germline at one of its ends, possibly a read error. The CDR3 bases are TGTGCCCGGAGTGTAAGTCGGACAGTCGGTGGCACAGATACGCAGTATTTT. Its translation is CARSVSRTVGGTDTQYF. The chain carries TRBV30 and TRBJ2-3; tentatively, D is TRBD1 (6 bases). The CDR3 is 17 amino acids. Germline V gives CDR1 GTSNPN, CDR2 SVGIG (reference sequence).

This clonotype was seen only a few times. The J gene is TRBJ2-4, the V gene TRBV18; the D gene is possibly TRBD1 (6 bases). The germline V gene has CDR1 KGHSH and CDR2 LQKENI. V was shortened by 0 bases and J by 6 bases, with 15 bases between the two germline ends. This CDR3 has 16 amino acids. DNA of the CDR3: TGTGCCAGCTCACCACCGGGGGACATACTCCTAAACATTCAGTACTTC. It specifies CASSPPGDILLNIQYF.

The J gene is TRBJ2-5, the V gene TRBV29-1, with D possibly being TRBD1 or TRBD2 (5 bases each). Between the trimmed V and J ends, which lost 3 bases and 7 bases, there was a span of 21 bases. Germline-derived CDR1 and CDR2 are SQVTM and ANQGSEA. CDR3 length equals 15 residues. The CDR3 loop is CSVDLTPGPKGTQYF. The CDR3 bases are TGCAGCGTTGATTTGACACCGGGACCAAAAGGGACCCAGTACTTC.

This chain joins TRBV12-3 or TRBV12-4 and TRBJ1-5; the D is unclear. Trimming removed 7 bases at V and 4 bases at J, with 17 bases between. This CDR3 is built from 15 residues. The CDR3 bases are TGTGCCAGCACACCGCCACAGTTAGAGAATCAGCCCCAGCATTTT. Protein: CASTPPQLENQPQHF.

This clonotype showed up just once. This chain links TRBV3-1 with TRBJ2-7, with TRBD1 matching over 7 bases. The J segment lost 0 bases and the V segment lost 4 bases, leaving 3 bases of the junction unmatched. The CDR3 is 14 amino acids. Germline lookup yields CDR1 LGHDT and CDR2 YNNKEL (reference sequence). The CDR3 sequence: CASSLQGDSYEQYF. The CDR3 nucleotides are TGTGCCAGCAGCCTTCAGGGGGACTCCTACGAGCAGTACTTC.

This clonotype showed up just a few times. J is TRBJ2-5 and V is TRBV6-5; maybe TRBD2 (6 bases). V shed 4 bases and J shed 12 bases, with 12 bases lying between them. Germline V lookup: CDR1 MNHEY, CDR2 SVGAGI. CDR3 length: 11 amino acids. The CDR3 spells CASSSPAGKYF. The CDR3 DNA follows: TGTGCCAGCAGTTCCCCTGCGGGGAAGTACTTC.